One and the same sample provided the 25 T cell receptor beta chains below, sequenced in a study of early T cells in non-severe SARS-CoV-2 infection. One entry per CDR3 protein results from TCRdb running MiXCR on the 5' RACE reads. The data contain approximately 83,000 distinct CDR3 sequences, 11% to 15% of them singletons. Sequencing was carried out using whole blood. The receptor set was obtained from an adult who was a healthcare worker with PCR-confirmed SARS-CoV-2 infection or an uninfected control (not recorded which).

V and J are TRBV12-3 or TRBV12-4 and TRBJ2-7; TRBD2 is a possible D gene (6 bases). There are 14 residues in the CDR3. The V end was cut by 5 bases, the J end by 7 bases, with 18 bases between. CDR3 sequence (DNA): TGTGCCAGCAGTCACCAGGAAGGAGGGAGAGAGCAGTACTTC. It is translated as CASSHQEGGREQYF.

In its sample, this clonotype was seen a few times. The genes are TRBV19 and TRBJ1-6; D ambiguous. This CDR3 spans 15 amino acids. Germline CDR1 and CDR2: LNHDA and SQIVND (reference sequence). V was cut by 6 bases and J by 8 bases, with 17 bases left in between. The CDR3 region has the DNA TGTGCCAGTAGCCCGCGAAGTCCCGACCATTCACCCCTCCACTTT. Its translation: CASSPRSPDHSPLHF.

This clonotype was observed at least ten times. The rearrangement joins TRBV10-2 to TRBJ2-7, with D unresolved. The germline V gene has CDR1 WSHSY and CDR2 SAAADI. V was clipped by 2 bases and J by 3 bases, with 2 bases between them. The CDR3 contains 11 residues. The CDR3 reads CASSEDYEQYF. In nucleotides, the CDR3 is TGCGCCAGCAGTGAGGACTACGAGCAGTACTTC.

This chain links TRBV6-5 with TRBJ1-2; D unclear. Germline V CDR1 and CDR2: MNHEY, SVGAGI. The CDR3 is 13 amino acids. Trimming took off 4 bases at V and 4 bases at J, with 10 bases between the two ends. The CDR3 DNA is TGTGCCAGCAGTTCAAGCATTCTCTATGGCTACACCTTC. Protein product: CASSSSILYGYTF.

This clonotype occurred a few times. The chain recombines TRBV7-9 with TRBJ2-7, with no clear D. V lost 1 base and J lost 2, with 9 bases in between. Germline V gene data show CDR1 as SEHNR and CDR2 as FQNEAQ (reference sequence). This CDR3 is 14 amino acids long. The CDR3 spells CASSLGTHAYEQYF. CDR3 nucleotide sequence: TGTGCCAGCAGCTTAGGGACCCACGCCTACGAGCAGTACTTC. The variable domain in full, completed from reference TRBV7-9 and TRBJ2-7, reads DTGVSQNPRHKITKRGQNVTFRCDPISEHNRLYWYRQTLGQGPEFLTYFQNEAQLEKSRLLSDRFSAERPKGSFSTLEIQRTEQGDSAMYLCASSLGTHAYEQYFGPGTRLTVT.

This clonotype was detected a few times. The chain carries TRBV20-1 and TRBJ2-1, with 7 bases aligning to TRBD2. Germline V gene lookup returns CDR1 DFQATT and CDR2 SNEGSKA (reference sequence). V was pared by 0 bases and J by 3 bases, with 5 bases of the junction left unmatched. The CDR3 sequence is 15 residues long. CDR3 region: CSAREGGRGYNEQFF. CDR3 bases: TGCAGTGCTAGAGAAGGCGGGAGAGGCTACAATGAGCAGTTCTTC.

This clonotype was counted many times. The chain has TRBV5-1 and TRBJ2-5; D not resolved. V lost 4 bases and J 2 bases, leaving 9 bases between the germline ends. Looked up from germline, CDR1 is SGHRS and CDR2 is YFSETQ. CDR3 length: 13 amino acids. The CDR3 coding sequence is TGCGCCAGCAGCCCAGTCTTACAAGAGACCCAGTACTTC. Its protein is CASSPVLQETQYF.

V usage is TRBV11-2 and J usage is TRBJ2-3; D is ambiguous. V shed 2 bases and J shed 0 bases, with 9 bases lying between them. Germline CDR1 SGHAT, CDR2 FQNNGV. This CDR3 spans 15 amino acids. CDR3 nucleotides: TGTGCCAGCAGCTTACAGCCCCTTAGCACAGATACGCAGTATTTT. Translated, it gives CASSLQPLSTDTQYF.

This clonotype was detected a few times. This chain uses TRBV2 with TRBJ2-1; 11 bases match TRBD1. V lost 9 bases, J lost 8 bases, and 12 bases stayed unmatched. Germline V CDR1 and CDR2: SNHLY, FYNNEI. The CDR3 extends over 15 amino acids. CDR3 protein: CARSTGTGGFYEQFF. CDR3 sequence (DNA): TGTGCCAGGTCCACCGGGACAGGGGGTTTTTATGAGCAGTTCTTC.

The chain joins TRBV14 to TRBJ2-3; 10 bases agree with TRBD2. The CDR3 loop spans 17 amino acids. CDR1 and CDR2 (germline): SGHDN, FVKESK. J was trimmed by 2 bases and V by 0 bases; bases with no gene match: 5. This chain's CDR3 is CASSQEPGLAFTDTQYF. The CDR3 bases are TGTGCCAGCAGCCAAGAGCCGGGACTAGCGTTCACAGATACGCAGTATTTT.

This clonotype was found many times. This chain uses TRBV12-5 with TRBJ2-1, with 8 bases fitting TRBD2. The V gene's germline CDR1 is LGHNT and CDR2 FRNRAP. Trimming removed 0 bases from V and 4 bases from J; junction bases left unmatched: 5. The CDR3 consists of 16 residues. For the CDR3, the DNA is TGTGCTAGTGGTTTGGTTAGCGGGACTCCGTACAATGAGCAGTTCTTC. Its translation: CASGLVSGTPYNEQFF.

The sample holds a few counts of this clonotype. The chain recombines TRBV11-3 with TRBJ2-3, with 8 bases aligning to TRBD2. Unmatched junction bases numbered 8, after V lost 3 bases and J lost 3 bases. The germline gives CDR1 SGHNT, CDR2 YENEEA. This CDR3 contains 16 residues. This CDR3 is CASSLDPGRVTDTQYF. CDR3 DNA: TGTGCCAGCAGCTTGGACCCCGGGAGGGTGACAGATACGCAGTATTTT.

CDR3 coding DNA: TGTGCCAGCAGCCCGGACGCGGAGACCCAGTACTTC. Protein: CASSPDAETQYF. The chain employs TRBV11-2 and TRBJ2-5, with unresolved D. The CDR3 totals 12 residues. In germline, CDR1 is SGHAT, CDR2 FQNNGV. Between the trimmed V and J ends, which lost 5 bases and 5 bases, there was a span of 9 bases.

This clonotype has a count of ten or more. CDR3 in DNA: TGTGCCAGCAGTTTACAGGGGATCGACTATGGCTACACCTTC. The encoded protein is CASSLQGIDYGYTF. The chain recombines TRBV7-2 with TRBJ1-2, with TRBD1 identical over 7 bases. The CDR3 loop spans 14 amino acids. The germline CDR1 and CDR2 sequences are SGHTA and FQGNSA. Trimming cost V 6 bases and J 3 bases; bases outside gene matches: 7.

This clonotype was found many times. The CDR3 nucleotides are TGCAGCGTTGTAGGGGCAAATGCTTTCTTT. Amino acid sequence: CSVVGANAFF. This chain joins TRBV29-1 and TRBJ1-1; possibly TRBD1 for D (5 bases). Trimming removed 4 bases at V and 11 bases at J, with 11 bases between. This CDR3 comprises 10 residues. Germline values: CDR1 SQVTM, CDR2 ANQGSEA.

The rearrangement uses TRBV11-2 and TRBJ2-3; D might be TRBD1 or TRBD2, each matching 5 bases. CDR1 is SGHAT, CDR2 FQNNGV, per germline. V dropped 2 bases and J dropped 0 bases, with 15 bases sitting between them. The CDR3 is 17 amino acids. The CDR3: CASSLRGADSSTDTQYF. The CDR3, as DNA: TGTGCCAGCAGCTTACGTGGGGCGGACTCTAGCACAGATACGCAGTATTTT.

Ten or more counts support this clonotype. This CDR3 is CASRRDRAVPSTDTQYF. The CDR3 DNA sequence: TGTGCCAGCAGACGGGACAGGGCTGTCCCTAGCACAGATACGCAGTATTTT. V is TRBV6-1 and J is TRBJ2-3; 9 positions agree with TRBD1. V dropped 6 bases and J dropped 0; count of bases not matched to a gene: 10. This CDR3 is 17 amino acids long. CDR1 is MNHNS and CDR2 is SASEGT in the germline V gene.

The count of this clonotype is one. The chain carries TRBV9 and TRBJ1-1; 9 bases fit TRBD1. The CDR3 loop spans 17 amino acids. V was pared by 6 bases and J by 0 bases, with 12 bases of the junction left unmatched. Germline CDR1 and CDR2: SGDLS and YYNGEE. The CDR3 DNA follows: TGTGCCAGCACCCCGATGGGGACAGGGATAATGAACACTGAAGCTTTCTTT. It codes for CASTPMGTGIMNTEAFF.

This clonotype occurred many times. The chain is built from TRBV7-2 and TRBJ2-7; 8 positions match TRBD2. The length of the CDR3 is 15 residues. The V gene's germline CDR1 is SGHTA and CDR2 FQGNSA. Germline trimming cut 3 bases from V and 5 bases from J; bases unmatched to any gene: 9. The CDR3 nucleotides are TGTGCCAGCAGCTTTAGAGCGGGGGAAGAGGACGAGCAGTACTTC. It is translated as CASSFRAGEEDEQYF. The variable domain in full, with the rest retrieved from reference TRBV7-2 and TRBJ2-7, is GAGVSQSPSNKVTEKGKDVELRCDPISGHTALYWYRQSLGQGLEFLIYFQGNSAPDKSGLPSDRFSAERTGGSVSTLTIQRTQQEDSAVYLCASSFRAGEEDEQYFGPGTRLTVT.

This clonotype showed up just a few times. V and J are TRBV4-2 and TRBJ2-3; tentative D call: TRBD2 (5 bases). Germline CDR1 LGHNA, CDR2 YNFKEQ. The CDR3 runs 16 residues. Trimming took off 0 bases at V and 4 bases at J, with 14 bases between the two ends. The CDR3 nucleotides are TGTGCCAGCAGCCAAGAGGCTGCGCCCGGGGCAGATACGCAGTATTTT. It encodes CASSQEAAPGADTQYF.

This clonotype was seen ten or more times. The J gene is TRBJ2-3, the V gene TRBV20-1, with 9 bases identical to TRBD1. Looked up from germline, CDR1 is DFQATT and CDR2 is SNEGSKA (reference sequence). The junction had 14 bases not matched to a gene; V was cut back by 3 bases and J by 7 bases. This CDR3 has 16 amino acids. The CDR3 bases are TGCAGTGCTAGGGGGGGCACAGGGGGCAAATCTCATACGCAGTATTTT. Protein product: CSARGGTGGKSHTQYF.

Only a few counts were recorded for this clonotype. This chain connects TRBV5-1 to TRBJ2-3, with 9 bases aligning to TRBD2. V shed 4 bases, J shed 2 bases, and the junction held 8 bases outside the gene matches. CDR1 is SGHRS and CDR2 is YFSETQ in the germline V gene. This CDR3 is 16 amino acids long. In nucleotides, the CDR3 is TGCGCCAGCAGCCCCCGCCTAGCGGGATCCACAGATACGCAGTATTTT. Its protein is CASSPRLAGSTDTQYF.

There are many counts of this clonotype. The chain links TRBV28 to TRBJ2-5, with 8 bases matching TRBD1. Germline lookup yields CDR1 MDHEN and CDR2 SYDVKM. J was trimmed by 3 bases and V by 10 bases; bases with no gene match: 4. The CDR3 covers 12 residues. CDR3: CATGQGKETQYF. For the CDR3, the DNA is TGTGCCACCGGACAGGGTAAAGAGACCCAGTACTTC.

This clonotype turned up a few times. The rearrangement joins TRBV5-4 to TRBJ1-3, with D hard to call. V dropped 4 bases and J dropped 2 bases, with 13 bases sitting between them. The CDR3 runs to 15 residues. Germline CDR1 reads SGHNT; CDR2 reads YYREEE (reference sequence). In nucleotides, the CDR3 is TGTGCCAGCAGCCCGGCTGGGCCAACTGGAAACACCATATATTTT. Translation gives CASSPAGPTGNTIYF.

This clonotype has only a few counts. The chain recombines TRBV12-3 or TRBV12-4 with TRBJ2-7; 8 nucleotides match TRBD1. This CDR3 spans 16 amino acids. The V gene end was trimmed by 5 bases and the J gene end by 2 bases; junction bases not matched to a gene: 11. The CDR3 spells CASSAHPGQDAYEQYF. The CDR3 DNA is TGTGCCAGCAGTGCACACCCGGGACAGGACGCCTACGAGCAGTACTTC.